What follows are 16 T cell receptor beta chains derived from one specimen sequenced in a study of blood T cell repertoires in COVID-19. TCRdb keeps only in-frame clones here, not all; method: immunoSEQ multiplex PCR. This table holds fewer than 300,000 clones, 88% found once. The sequencing sample was made of peripheral blood. The source is a woman between 40 and 50 years old who had recovered from COVID-19.

The chain uses TRBV5-5 and TRBJ1-4; 7 bases map to TRBD1. CDR3 length equals 15 residues. After removal of 4 bases from V and 5 bases from J, the junction contained 8 bases not matched to a gene. Germline V CDR1 and CDR2: SGHKS, YYEKEE (reference sequence). The CDR3 DNA reads as TGTGCCAGCAGCCAGGGGACAGTCGCAAATGAAAAACTGTTTTTT. It encodes CASSQGTVANEKLFF.

This rearrangement joins TRBV30 to TRBJ2-3; D might be TRBD2 (6 bases). This CDR3 spans 15 amino acids. In germline, CDR1 is GTSNPN, CDR2 SVGIG (reference sequence). V was clipped by 5 bases and J by 1 base, with 16 bases between them. Here the CDR3 reads CAWGRLRGRTDTQYF. The CDR3 nucleotides are TGTGCCTGGGGCAGGTTGCGGGGTCGCACAGATACGCAGTATTTT.

This chain connects TRBV30 to TRBJ2-1, with a tentative D call TRBD2 (5 bases). Trimming pared 0 bases from V and 6 bases from J, leaving 18 bases between. This CDR3 is 16 amino acids long. CDR1 is GTSNPN and CDR2 is SVGIG in the germline V gene (reference sequence). In nucleotides, the CDR3 is TGTGCCTGGAGTGTGGACCGTAGCGAATGGGGCAATGAGCAGTTCTTC. Amino acids: CAWSVDRSEWGNEQFF.

J is TRBJ2-1 and V is TRBV24-1; 9 nucleotides align to TRBD2. Germline values: CDR1 KGHDR, CDR2 SFDVKD. V gave up 7 bases and J gave up 12 bases; unmatched junction bases: 9. The CDR3 consists of 13 residues. The CDR3 loop reads CATSGTSQTWQFF. The CDR3 DNA sequence: TGTGCCACCAGCGGGACTAGCCAGACGTGGCAGTTCTTC.

J is TRBJ1-2 and V is TRBV27; D is perhaps TRBD1 (6 bases). Deletions cut 6 bases from V and 4 bases from J, with 12 bases between. This CDR3 contains 13 residues. Germline V gives CDR1 MNHEY, CDR2 SMNVEV (reference sequence). CDR3 DNA sequence: TGTGCCAGCAGCAACAGGGTGCTCTATGGCTACACCTTC. Protein sequence: CASSNRVLYGYTF.

As concerns this clone: At one boundary the junction diverges from the germline segment, which might be a read error. V is TRBV7-9 and J is TRBJ2-7, with TRBD1 matching over 9 bases. The CDR3 sequence is 12 residues long. The V gene's germline CDR1 is SEHNR and CDR2 FQNEAQ (reference sequence). Here the CDR3 DNA reads TGTGCCAGCAGCACTCAACCGGGACAGGGATCCTTC. Protein product: CASSTQPGQGSF.

In its sample, this clone was seen a few times. This sample also contains other DNA sequences that code for the same CDR3. The chain carries TRBV30 and TRBJ1-5, with 8 bases matching TRBD1. The V segment lost 1 base and the J segment 4 bases; nucleotides outside the gene matches: 0. The CDR3 length is 13 residues. Looked up from germline, CDR1 is GTSNPN and CDR2 is SVGIG (reference sequence). CDR3 residues: CAWSGQGNQPQHF. The CDR3 nucleotides are TGTGCCTGGAGTGGACAGGGGAATCAGCCCCAGCATTTT.

The chain recombines TRBV5-1 with TRBJ1-3; D is possibly TRBD1 (6 bases). This CDR3 is 19 amino acids long. V lost 4 bases to trimming and J lost 0 bases, with 23 bases between them. Germline V gene sequence: CDR1 SGHRS, CDR2 YFSETQ. CDR3 bases: TGCGCCAGCAGCCCCACGACAGGAAGAGGCTCCAGCTCTGGAAACACCATATATTTT. Translated, it gives CASSPTTGRGSSSGNTIYF.

This clone occurred a few times. This chain connects TRBV27 to TRBJ2-7; 13 nucleotides agree with TRBD2. The CDR3 is made up of 18 amino acids. Trimming at V came to 5 bases and at J to 5 bases, leaving 15 bases not matched to a gene. Germline CDR1 MNHEY, CDR2 SMNVEV (reference sequence). In DNA form, the CDR3 reads TGTGCCAGCAGTCCCCCGACTAGCGGGAGGCCCCGTGCGGACGAGCAGTACTTC. Protein sequence: CASSPPTSGRPRADEQYF.

V is TRBV19 and J is TRBJ2-3; weak D call: TRBD2 (6 bases). The CDR3 consists of 17 residues. Between the trimmed V and J ends, which lost 7 bases and 6 bases, there was a span of 26 bases. Germline V CDR1 and CDR2: LNHDA, SQIVND (reference sequence). The CDR3 DNA reads as TGTGCCAGTACTCTGCGGACGCCCCGGGCCGGGGGTGATACGCAGTATTTT. Its protein product is CASTLRTPRAGGDTQYF.

This chain links TRBV10-3 with TRBJ2-1, with D unclear. The CDR3 covers 15 residues. Germline V gene data show CDR1 as ENHRY and CDR2 as SYGVKD. Trimming removed 0 bases from V and 7 bases from J, with 13 bases in between. DNA for the CDR3: TGTGCCATCAGTGAGTCGAGTGTGGGCCTGAATGAGCAGTTCTTC. It translates to CAISESSVGLNEQFF.

This clone was counted once. The chain has TRBV5-4 and TRBJ2-1; 11 positions match TRBD1. Germline CDR1 SGHNT, CDR2 YYREEE (reference sequence). The V segment lost 0 bases and the J segment 6 bases; nucleotides outside the gene matches: 2. The CDR3 loop spans 15 amino acids. CDR3 region: CASSLGGTGGNEQFF. CDR3 DNA sequence: TGTGCCAGCAGCTTGGGGGGGACAGGGGGCAATGAGCAGTTCTTC.

This clone was observed a handful of times. The chain combines TRBV9 with TRBJ1-1; no clear D. The germline CDR1 and CDR2 sequences are SGDLS and YYNGEE. V was pared by 4 bases and J by 2 bases, with 15 bases between. The CDR3 contains 15 residues. CDR3 amino acids: CASSPPGVPNTEAFF. CDR3 nucleotides: TGTGCCAGCAGCCCACCCGGGGTCCCCAACACTGAAGCTTTCTTT.

V gene TRBV6-5 combines with J gene TRBJ2-7; 11 bases are a match to TRBD2. The CDR3 consists of 15 residues. V lost 7 bases to trimming and J lost 4 bases; unmatched junction nucleotides: 9. CDR1 and CDR2 (germline): MNHEY, SVGAGI. CDR3 sequence reads: CASKPTSGGLYEQYV. The CDR3 region has the DNA TGTGCCAGCAAACCCACTAGCGGGGGATTATACGAGCAGTACGTC.

The J gene is TRBJ2-2, the V gene TRBV2; TRBD1 agrees at 8 bases. V shed 5 bases, J shed 6 bases, and the junction held 2 bases outside the gene matches. The CDR3 contains 13 residues. Germline V lookup: CDR1 SNHLY, CDR2 FYNNEI. The CDR3: CASSPRGPGELFF. DNA for the CDR3: TGTGCCAGCAGTCCCAGGGGGCCCGGGGAGCTGTTTTTT.

The rearrangement links TRBV2 to TRBJ1-4; D remains unclear. This CDR3 comprises 12 residues. Per the germline V gene, CDR1 is SNHLY and CDR2 is FYNNEI. V gave up 8 bases and J gave up 5 bases, with 9 bases separating them. The CDR3 sequence: CASFELNEKLFF. CDR3 coding DNA: TGTGCCAGCTTCGAGTTAAATGAAAAACTGTTTTTT.